This entry lists 21 T cell receptor beta chains sequenced from one sample in a study of CD8 T cells in Susac syndrome. Reverse transcription of roughly 0.45 to 1 ug RNA used random hexamers. One entry per CDR3 protein, called by TCRdb with MiXCR from the immunoSEQ multiplex PCR reads. The sample has about 440,000 distinct CDR3 sequences; about 85% are singletons. The sample was CD8+ T cells from PBMCs. These TCRs come from a human donor with multiple sclerosis.

In this sample, this clonotype turned up a few times. The chain employs TRBV29-1 and TRBJ1-3, with 8 positions matching TRBD1. The trim removed 6 bases at V and 8 bases at J, leaving 12 bases unmatched. CDR3 length equals 14 residues. Germline-derived CDR1 and CDR2 are SQVTM and ANQGSEA. This CDR3 is CSVVRGLERDTIYF. In nucleotides, the CDR3 is TGCAGCGTCGTCAGGGGGCTGGAGCGTGACACCATATATTTT.

This rearrangement joins TRBV28 to TRBJ2-7, with D perhaps matching TRBD2 (6 bases). CDR1 and CDR2 from the germline V gene are MDHEN and SYDVKM. The germline V and J ends were trimmed by 1 base and 4 bases, with 14 bases remaining between them. CDR3 length: 15 amino acids. The CDR3 sequence: CASSLSGLHSYEQYF. The CDR3 coding sequence is TGTGCCAGCAGTTTATCGGGACTTCATTCTTACGAGCAGTACTTC.

The gene calls are TRBV4-1 and TRBJ2-3; 11 nucleotides agree with TRBD2. Germline assignment: CDR1 MGHRA and CDR2 YSYEKL. The CDR3 spans 16 residues. The J segment lost 2 bases and the V segment lost 2 bases, leaving 3 bases of the junction unmatched. The CDR3 sequence is CASSQWTSGYTDTQYF. Written as DNA, the CDR3 is TGCGCCAGCAGCCAATGGACTAGCGGGTACACAGATACGCAGTATTTT.

The chain employs TRBV2 and TRBJ2-2; TRBD1 agrees at 9 bases. There are 14 residues in the CDR3. The junction had 1 base not matched to a gene; V was cut back by 7 bases and J by 1 base. CDR1 is SNHLY, CDR2 FYNNEI, per germline. The CDR3 coding sequence is TGTGCCAGCATGGGACAGGGGAACACCGGGGAGCTGTTTTTT. Protein: CASMGQGNTGELFF.

The chain links TRBV6-2 or TRBV6-3 to TRBJ1-1; D unclear. The CDR3 has 14 residues. The V and J ends lost 2 bases and 1 base respectively, with 8 bases between them. The germline V gene has CDR1 MNHEY and CDR2 SVGEGT. CDR3 sequence: CASSYAQWNTEAFF. CDR3 nucleotide sequence: TGTGCCAGCAGTTACGCTCAGTGGAACACTGAAGCTTTCTTT.

V is TRBV18 and J is TRBJ2-7, with 11 bases that match TRBD1. The germline V gene encodes CDR1 KGHSH and CDR2 LQKENI. The CDR3 covers 15 residues. Trimming took 2 bases from V and 4 from J; bases not matched to a gene: 4. CDR3 sequence (DNA): TGTGCCAGCTCACCAGGGACAGGGGGTGGATACGAGCAGTACTTC. It yields the protein CASSPGTGGGYEQYF.

The chain couples TRBV6-1 to TRBJ2-3, with D possibly matching TRBD1 (6 bases). CDR1 is MNHNS and CDR2 is SASEGT in the germline V gene. V was trimmed by 6 bases and J by 2 bases, leaving 27 bases between them. The length of the CDR3 is 19 residues. CDR3 sequence: CASSEEEAGALADTDTQYF. CDR3 DNA: TGTGCCAGCAGCGAGGAGGAGGCAGGGGCCCTGGCGGACACAGATACGCAGTATTTT.

This clonotype was seen only a few times. The genes are TRBV19 and TRBJ2-3; no definite D call. V was trimmed by 4 bases and J by 1 base, leaving 6 bases between them. Per the germline V gene, CDR1 is LNHDA and CDR2 is SQIVND (reference sequence). The CDR3 runs 13 residues. The CDR3, as DNA: TGTGCCAGTAGTACCATCGGCACAGATACGCAGTATTTT. Translation: CASSTIGTDTQYF. Full variable domain (missing parts from reference TRBV19 and TRBJ2-3): DGGITQSPKYLFRKEGQNVTLSCEQNLNHDAMYWYRQDPGQGLRLIYYSQIVNDFQKGDIAEGYSVSREKKESFPLTVTSAQKNPTAFYLCASSTIGTDTQYFGPGTRLTVL.

This chain's CDR3 is CASSLEAVNTEAFF. CDR3 nucleotides: TGCGCCAGCAGCTTGGAGGCAGTTAACACTGAAGCTTTCTTT. The chain has TRBV5-1 and TRBJ1-1, with D hard to call. With 0 bases removed from V and 2 bases from J, the gap between germline ends came to 8 bases. Germline CDR1 SGHRS, CDR2 YFSETQ. This CDR3 spans 14 amino acids.

This chain links TRBV7-9 with TRBJ1-1, with D maybe TRBD1 (6 bases). V gave up 4 bases and J gave up 2 bases, with 14 bases separating them. Germline CDR1 and CDR2: SEHNR and FQNEAQ (reference sequence). This CDR3 is built from 15 residues. CDR3 DNA sequence: TGTGCCAGCAGCTCTAGGACAGAAACAAACACTGAAGCTTTCTTT. Protein sequence: CASSSRTETNTEAFF.

V and J are TRBV6-5 and TRBJ2-7; unclear D gene. The V gene lost 0 bases and the J gene lost 2 bases, with 14 bases spanning the gap. Germline V gene data show CDR1 as MNHEY and CDR2 as SVGAGI. There are 16 residues in the CDR3. The CDR3 region has the DNA TGTGCCAGCAGTTACTCGATTCCGCCAGCGACCTACGAGCAGTACTTC. As protein: CASSYSIPPATYEQYF.

The chain couples TRBV19 to TRBJ1-2; TRBD1 is a possible D gene (6 bases). Germline V gene data show CDR1 as LNHDA and CDR2 as SQIVND (reference sequence). The V and J ends lost 2 bases and 5 bases respectively, with 15 bases between them. The CDR3 runs to 15 residues. The CDR3 sequence is CASSITTQGLYGYTF. The CDR3 DNA is TGTGCCAGTAGTATAACAACACAGGGCTTATATGGCTACACCTTC.

The V call is TRBV4-1, the J call TRBJ2-2, with TRBD2 identical over 7 bases. The CDR3 is 16 amino acids. Trimming took 0 bases from V and 3 from J; bases not matched to a gene: 4. Germline loops: CDR1 MGHRA, CDR2 YSYEKL. Here the CDR3 reads CASSQDPSGYTGELFF. The CDR3 DNA sequence: TGCGCCAGCAGCCAAGATCCTAGCGGTTACACCGGGGAGCTGTTTTTT.

V usage is TRBV5-1 and J usage is TRBJ2-2; 7 bases are shared with TRBD1. V was clipped by 4 bases and J by 4 bases; unmatched bases: 4. The germline CDR1 and CDR2 sequences are SGHRS and YFSETQ. This CDR3 is built from 14 residues. This CDR3 reads CASSHSGGTGELFF. Written as DNA, the CDR3 is TGCGCCAGCAGCCACTCAGGGGGCACCGGGGAGCTGTTTTTT.

This chain connects TRBV27 to TRBJ1-1; TRBD1 might be the D (6 bases). The V end was cut by 0 bases, the J end by 6 bases, with 14 bases between. Germline V lookup: CDR1 MNHEY, CDR2 SMNVEV (reference sequence). The CDR3 extends over 15 amino acids. The CDR3 DNA is TGTGCCAGCAGTTTATCCGGGGGCAGAGGCTCTGAAGCTTTCTTT. The encoded protein is CASSLSGGRGSEAFF.

V gene TRBV4-2 combines with J gene TRBJ1-1, with a tentative D call TRBD1 (6 bases). CDR1 LGHNA and CDR2 YNFKEQ come from the germline V gene. The CDR3 is 15 residues long. The V end was cut by 0 bases, the J end by 6 bases, with 14 bases between. The CDR3 loop reads CASSQEQGRRAEAFF. The CDR3 DNA is TGTGCCAGCAGCCAAGAGCAGGGGAGGAGAGCTGAAGCTTTCTTT.

The chain is built from TRBV4-1 and TRBJ2-2; weak D call: TRBD2 (5 bases). Germline assignment: CDR1 MGHRA and CDR2 YSYEKL. V lost 0 bases to trimming and J lost 7 bases, with 9 bases between them. This CDR3 has 14 amino acids. The CDR3 DNA follows: TGCGCCAGCAGCCAAGAAAACGGGGTCGGGGAGCTGTTTTTT. Translating gives CASSQENGVGELFF.

The rearrangement links TRBV4-2 to TRBJ1-1; 7 bases match TRBD1. The germline V gene has CDR1 LGHNA and CDR2 YNFKEQ. The CDR3 sequence is 14 residues long. Unmatched junction bases numbered 4, after V lost 3 bases and J lost 3 bases. CDR3 in amino acids: CASSHAGTDTEAFF. In DNA form, the CDR3 reads TGTGCCAGCAGCCATGCCGGGACAGACACTGAAGCTTTCTTT.

The chain employs TRBV10-1 and TRBJ2-1; D unclear. Per the germline V gene, CDR1 is WNHNN and CDR2 is SYGVQD (reference sequence). The CDR3 spans 12 residues. V was shortened by 7 bases and J by 6 bases, with 10 bases between the two germline ends. As DNA, the CDR3 is TGCGCCAGCAAGCCGGGCGGCAATGAGCAGTTCTTC. Protein: CASKPGGNEQFF.

V and J are TRBV20-1 and TRBJ2-3, with D maybe TRBD2 (5 bases). Germline V gene sequence: CDR1 DFQATT, CDR2 SNEGSKA (reference sequence). The CDR3 runs to 14 residues. V gave up 3 bases and J gave up 0 bases, with 10 bases separating them. The CDR3 is CSASEGFSTDTQYF. The CDR3 DNA reads TGCAGTGCTAGCGAGGGTTTTAGCACAGATACGCAGTATTTT.

The J gene is TRBJ1-5, the V gene TRBV27, with 8 bases matching TRBD1. Unmatched junction bases numbered 5, after V lost 3 bases and J lost 7 bases. There are 14 residues in the CDR3. The germline gives CDR1 MNHEY, CDR2 SMNVEV (reference sequence). CDR3 bases: TGTGCCAGCAGTTTTGGGGGACAGGCCCAGCCCCAGCATTTT. Protein: CASSFGGQAQPQHF.